This T cell receptor beta chain was observed in a study of T cells expressing NK-cell markers. The CDR3 is 14 residues long. CDR1 SGDLS and CDR2 YYNGEE come from the germline V gene. TCRdb reanalyzed the 5' RACE reads and collapses them to one entry per CDR3 protein, without DNA. The specimen's table records 150,000 or so distinct CDR3 sequences. As concerns this clonotype: The antigen remains unidentified.

Study conclusions and caveats: Each of 6 or 7 donors carried dominant NKG2C+ clonotypes accounting for about 1.0-8% of CD8+ T cells.

V and J are TRBV9 and TRBJ2-5; the D call of TRBD2 rests on TCRdb alone, since no DNA is present to check it. The receptor was isolated from a woman aged 50 to 60 in good health. Sequenced input: blood T cells: a sorted CD56 or NKG2C T cell subset, CD4+ or CD8+ T cells, or bulk PBMC T cells (not recorded which). CDR3: CASSVENAGETQYF.